The 19 T cell receptor beta chains listed next were all sequenced from one sample in a study of blood T cell repertoires in COVID-19. TCRdb keeps only in-frame clones here, not all; method: immunoSEQ multiplex PCR. The sample holds 140,000 to 150,000 clones, around nine tenths seen once. The sequenced sample was peripheral blood. These TCRs come from a man between 60 and 70 years old with active or convalescent COVID-19.

The V gene is TRBV28, the J gene TRBJ1-1; D gene uncertain. V lost 3 bases to trimming and J lost 4 bases, with 12 bases between them. The germline gives CDR1 MDHEN, CDR2 SYDVKM. The length of the CDR3 is 14 residues. CDR3 coding DNA: TGTGCCAGCAGTTTCCGGCAGGAGGGCACTGAAGCTTTCTTT. Translating gives CASSFRQEGTEAFF.

Only a few counts were recorded for this clone. V gene TRBV6-6 combines with J gene TRBJ1-2; no firm D call. V was clipped by 7 bases and J by 2 bases, with 14 bases between them. The germline CDR1 and CDR2 sequences are MNHNY and SVGAGI (reference sequence). The CDR3 runs to 14 residues. CDR3 amino acids: CASTQSYSNYGYTF. CDR3 nucleotides: TGTGCCAGCACCCAGTCTTATTCGAACTATGGCTACACCTTC.

CDR3 loop: CASSYGGGQFAGEQFF. CDR3 in DNA: TGTGCCAGTAGCTATGGGGGGGGGCAGTTTGCTGGTGAGCAGTTCTTC. The rearrangement joins TRBV19 to TRBJ2-1; the D gene is possibly TRBD2 (7 bases). V was cut by 6 bases and J by 9 bases, with 24 bases left in between. The CDR3 consists of 16 residues. CDR1 is LNHDA and CDR2 is SQIVND in the germline V gene (reference sequence).

This clone appeared once. The genes are TRBV7-2 and TRBJ2-2; 8 bases fit TRBD1. Germline values: CDR1 SGHTA, CDR2 FQGNSA. J lost 1 base, V lost 4 bases, and 5 bases had no gene match. This CDR3 is built from 16 residues. The CDR3 loop is CASSWTGTGNTGELFF. The CDR3 nucleotides read TGTGCCAGCAGCTGGACCGGGACAGGGAACACCGGGGAGCTGTTTTTT. Together with reference TRBV7-2 and TRBJ2-2, the CDR3 gives the full variable domain: GAGVSQSPSNKVTEKGKDVELRCDPISGHTALYWYRQSLGQGLEFLIYFQGNSAPDKSGLPSDRFSAERTGGSVSTLTIQRTQQEDSAVYLCASSWTGTGNTGELFFGEGSRLTVL.

The chain couples TRBV12-3 or TRBV12-4 to TRBJ1-1; D is uncertain. V lost 4 bases, J lost 4 bases, and 10 bases lay in between. The CDR3 is 13 residues long. The DNA of the CDR3 is TGTGCCAGCAGTTCCTACAGCTCCACTGAAGCTTTCTTT. Protein sequence: CASSSYSSTEAFF.

This chain connects TRBV5-1 to TRBJ2-2; 7 bases match TRBD1. The CDR3 runs to 15 residues. Germline V gives CDR1 SGHRS, CDR2 YFSETQ. V was clipped by 3 bases and J by 6 bases; unmatched bases: 8. The CDR3 is CASSSGTEVSGELFF. The CDR3 region has the DNA TGCGCCAGCAGCTCAGGGACAGAGGTGTCCGGGGAGCTGTTTTTT.

The J gene is TRBJ2-1, the V gene TRBV11-1; 15 bases map to TRBD2. J lost 7 bases, V lost 5 bases, and 3 bases had no gene match. Germline-derived CDR1 and CDR2 are SGHAT and FQDESV (reference sequence). The CDR3 spans 15 residues. CDR3 region: CASSTGTSGRNEQFF. In DNA form, the CDR3 reads TGTGCCAGCAGCACCGGGACTAGCGGGAGGAATGAGCAGTTCTTC.

The V gene is TRBV19, the J gene TRBJ2-6; 8 bases fit TRBD1. Germline V CDR1 and CDR2: LNHDA, SQIVND (reference sequence). This CDR3 has 15 residues. The V gene end was trimmed by 9 bases and the J gene end by 2 bases; junction bases not matched to a gene: 6. The CDR3 DNA reads as TGTGCCAGCCAGACAGGGGTGGCTGGGGCCAACGTCCTGACTTTC. Translating it yields CASQTGVAGANVLTF.

This sequence joins TRBV7-2 and TRBJ2-3; D ambiguous. The CDR3 length is 15 residues. The germline V gene has CDR1 SGHTA and CDR2 FQGNSA. Trimming stripped 2 bases from V and 2 bases from J, with 11 bases between. The CDR3 nucleotides read TGTGCCAGCAGCTTAAGATCGCGCCTCACAGATACGCAGTATTTT. Its protein product is CASSLRSRLTDTQYF.

The chain is built from TRBV2 and TRBJ2-3; D not resolved. Per the germline V gene, CDR1 is SNHLY and CDR2 is FYNNEI. There are 14 residues in the CDR3. V lost 6 bases, J lost 3 bases, and 13 bases lay in between. This CDR3 reads CASSGWAATDTQYF. In DNA, the CDR3 is TGTGCCAGCAGCGGCTGGGCCGCGACAGATACGCAGTATTTT.

The chain recombines TRBV27 with TRBJ2-7; 7 nucleotides line up with TRBD2. The CDR3 is made up of 20 amino acids. Germline V lookup: CDR1 MNHEY, CDR2 SMNVEV (reference sequence). With V trimmed by 7 bases and J by 3 bases, 27 bases remained unmatched. CDR3 in DNA: TGTGCCAGCATCAATTACGGAGCAGTACCAACAGCGGGATTCCTCTACGAGCAGTACTTC. It yields the protein CASINYGAVPTAGFLYEQYF.

The CDR3: CASSPGQGGEKLFF. CDR3 coding DNA: TGTGCCAGCAGTCCCGGACAGGGAGGGGAAAAACTGTTTTTT. The chain recombines TRBV28 with TRBJ1-4; the match to TRBD1 covers 8 bases. J lost 8 bases, V lost 5 bases, and 7 bases had no gene match. CDR1 MDHEN and CDR2 SYDVKM come from the germline V gene. The CDR3 sequence is 14 residues long.

The DNA for the CDR3 is TGCGCCAGCAGCGTGGGACAGGGAAAAGAGACCCAGTACTTC. Translated: CASSVGQGKETQYF. The rearrangement joins TRBV5-1 to TRBJ2-5; 9 nucleotides line up with TRBD1. With 4 bases clipped from V and 3 bases from J, the junction kept 4 bases outside the gene matches. Looked up from germline, CDR1 is SGHRS and CDR2 is YFSETQ. This CDR3 has 14 residues.

V gene TRBV2 combines with J gene TRBJ1-1, with TRBD1 matching 11 bases. V trimming: 4 bases; J trimming: 4 bases; junction bases outside the gene matches: 5. Germline V gene data show CDR1 as SNHLY and CDR2 as FYNNEI. The CDR3 has 15 residues. The CDR3 DNA is TGTGCCAGCAGTGTGGGGACAGGGGGTAGCACTGAAGCTTTCTTT. Residues: CASSVGTGGSTEAFF.

In its sample, this clone was seen a few times. V is TRBV29-1 and J is TRBJ2-3; possibly TRBD2 for D (5 bases). V lost 7 bases to trimming and J lost 2 bases, with 10 bases between them. Germline V gene data show CDR1 as SQVTM and CDR2 as ANQGSEA. The CDR3 is 12 residues long. DNA for the CDR3: TGCAGCGCCAAACGGGACACAGATACGCAGTATTTT. Protein product: CSAKRDTDTQYF.

V usage is TRBV7-3 and J usage is TRBJ2-7, with D uncertain. This CDR3 contains 14 residues. The V end was cut by 1 base, the J end by 0 bases, with 7 bases between. Germline CDR1 SGHTA, CDR2 FQGTGA. As DNA, the CDR3 is TGTGCCAGCAGCTTAAACGGCGGCTCCTACGAGCAGTACTTC. This sequence encodes CASSLNGGSYEQYF. Drawing the rest from reference TRBV7-3 and TRBJ2-7, the complete variable domain is GAGVSQTPSNKVTEKGKYVELRCDPISGHTALYWYRQSLGQGPEFLIYFQGTGAADDSGLPNDRFFAVRPEGSVSTLKIQRTERGDSAVYLCASSLNGGSYEQYFGPGTRLTVT.

This chain links TRBV7-3 with TRBJ2-7; D may be TRBD2 (6 bases). CDR3 length equals 20 residues. The germline V and J ends were trimmed by 2 bases and 3 bases, with 29 bases remaining between them. Germline values: CDR1 SGHTA, CDR2 FQGTGA. CDR3 sequence reads: CASSLDSLWRGFTPFYEQYF. Written as DNA, the CDR3 is TGTGCCAGCAGCTTAGACTCTCTCTGGCGGGGTTTTACCCCCTTCTACGAGCAGTACTTC.

This chain uses TRBV28 with TRBJ1-1; D is unresolved. Trimming stripped 6 bases from V and 6 bases from J, with 11 bases between. Germline CDR1 is MDHEN and CDR2 is SYDVKM. The CDR3 consists of 12 residues. Written as DNA, the CDR3 is TGTGCCAGCAGCAATGCGAGGGCTGAAGCTTTCTTT. Translated, it gives CASSNARAEAFF.

V is TRBV7-6 and J is TRBJ2-2; tentatively, D is TRBD1 (5 bases). The CDR3 is made up of 18 amino acids. From germline, CDR1 is SGHVS and CDR2 FNYEAQ. The V and J ends lost 4 bases and 1 base respectively, with 19 bases between them. CDR3 nucleotides: TGTGCCAGCAGCTACGGGTCCCCAGACAGTAGGAACACCGGGGAGCTGTTTTTT. This gives the protein CASSYGSPDSRNTGELFF.